Detailed here is one T cell receptor (beta chain). Its target is unknown. This specimen belongs to a study of Ad26.COV2.S vaccination and SARS-CoV-2 variants. General study findings and limits: Reported post-vaccination CD8+ and CD4+ T cell responses to spike showed substantial breadth. Ad26.COV2.S recipients had broader spike-specific TCRs (P = 0.0014). Total T cell responses, in the TCR breadth and depth analyses, may have been underestimated. Comparable non-spike TCR breadth was observed in vaccine and placebo recipients.

Here immunoSEQ multiplex PCR was the method, and the copy in TCRdb shows in-frame clones only, minus some. The sample lists 350,000 to 450,000 clones, around 92% occurring once. The CDR3 has 16 amino acids. Trimming removed 4 bases from V and 4 bases from J; junction bases left unmatched: 10. CDR1 is SGHTS and CDR2 is YDEGEE in the germline V gene. This receptor was identified in a human donor who had recovered from COVID-19. The rearrangement links TRBV5-8 to TRBJ2-2; 7 nucleotides match TRBD1. The starting material was peripheral blood, obtained after recovery from COVID-19. CDR3 protein: CASSTDRAVVTGELFF. The CDR3 DNA reads as TGTGCCAGCAGCACCGACAGGGCGGTGGTCACCGGGGAGCTGTTTTTT.